The 21 T cell receptor beta chains below come from one sample, sequenced in a study of blood T cell repertoires in COVID-19. Clones were sequenced by immunoSEQ multiplex PCR, and TCRdb holds only the in-frame ones, with some missing. Counted here are under 85,000 clones, under 80% occurring once; the ten biggest clones make up over 9.5%. Sequencing was done on a sample of peripheral blood. The receptors here all came from a human donor in a cohort sampled during active COVID-19.

This clone was detected only once. J is TRBJ1-1 and V is TRBV5-1; 7 bases align to TRBD1. CDR1 is SGHRS and CDR2 is YFSETQ in the germline V gene. Trimming removed 2 bases from V and 3 bases from J; junction bases left unmatched: 4. This CDR3 spans 14 amino acids. The CDR3 DNA sequence: TGCGCCAGCAGCTTAACAGGGGTCGACACTGAAGCTTTCTTT. Its protein product is CASSLTGVDTEAFF.

The J gene is TRBJ1-4, the V gene TRBV14; maybe TRBD1 (6 bases). Germline V CDR1 and CDR2: SGHDN, FVKESK. V gave up 5 bases and J gave up 8 bases, with 15 bases separating them. This CDR3 region has 14 residues. The CDR3 DNA reads TGTGCCAGCAGCACGACTGTGAGGGGGGAAAAACTGTTTTTT. It is translated as CASSTTVRGEKLFF.

This clone was found a few times. V is TRBV9 and J is TRBJ2-1, with 10 positions matching TRBD2. Trimming took 3 bases from V and 7 from J; bases not matched to a gene: 7. Germline CDR1 and CDR2: SGDLS and YYNGEE. The CDR3 loop spans 15 amino acids. For the CDR3, the DNA is TGTGCCAGCAGCGAGAGCGGGGGGGCCGAAAATGAGCAGTTCTTC. This translates into CASSESGGAENEQFF.

The chain combines TRBV5-1 with TRBJ1-5; 12 bases match TRBD1. CDR1 is SGHRS, CDR2 YFSETQ, per germline. Trimming took 0 bases from V and 7 from J; bases not matched to a gene: 2. The CDR3 spans 15 residues. DNA for the CDR3: TGCGCCAGCAGCTTGGAAGGGACAGGGGGCCAGCCCCAGCATTTT. Amino acid sequence: CASSLEGTGGQPQHF. Together with reference TRBV5-1 and TRBJ1-5, the CDR3 gives the full variable domain: KAGVTQTPRYLIKTRGQQVTLSCSPISGHRSVSWYQQTPGQGLQFLFEYFSETQRNKGNFPGRFSGRQFSNSRSEMNVSTLELGDSALYLCASSLEGTGGQPQHFGDGTRLSIL.

The genes are TRBV28 and TRBJ2-7, with 9 positions matching TRBD1. This CDR3 has 16 residues. The V gene end was trimmed by 2 bases and the J gene end by 1 base; junction bases not matched to a gene: 6. CDR1 is MDHEN and CDR2 is SYDVKM in the germline V gene. Here the CDR3 DNA reads TGTGCCAGCAGTTTAAAAACAGGGGGCCAGTCCTACGAGCAGTACTTC. It yields the protein CASSLKTGGQSYEQYF.

The gene calls are TRBV5-1 and TRBJ2-1; the match to TRBD1 covers 8 bases. Per the germline V gene, CDR1 is SGHRS and CDR2 is YFSETQ. There are 14 residues in the CDR3. Trimming took 6 bases from V and 7 from J; bases not matched to a gene: 9. The CDR3 nucleotides are TGCGCCAGCACCGGGACAGGCACAATTAATGAGCAGTTCTTC. Its translation is CASTGTGTINEQFF.

The gene calls are TRBV15 and TRBJ1-2; D possibly corresponds to TRBD1 (6 bases). The V end lost 5 bases, the J end lost 2 bases, and 12 bases lay between the germline ends. This CDR3 has 14 residues. Per the germline V gene, CDR1 is LNHNV and CDR2 is YYDKDF (reference sequence). The CDR3 here is CATSPRGANYGYTF. In nucleotides, the CDR3 is TGTGCCACCAGCCCGCGGGGGGCCAACTATGGCTACACCTTC.

This chain joins TRBV5-1 and TRBJ2-5, with 8 nucleotides matching TRBD1. The trim removed 4 bases at V and 4 bases at J, leaving 9 bases unmatched. The CDR3 is 15 residues long. The germline CDR1 and CDR2 sequences are SGHRS and YFSETQ. The chain's CDR3 is CASSLLAGGTETQYF. The CDR3, as DNA: TGCGCCAGCAGCCTATTAGCAGGGGGCACAGAGACCCAGTACTTC.

The V call is TRBV19, the J call TRBJ2-7; the D gene is possibly TRBD1 (5 bases). Germline V lookup: CDR1 LNHDA, CDR2 SQIVND (reference sequence). V was cut by 3 bases and J by 2 bases, with 11 bases left in between. This CDR3 region has 14 residues. The CDR3 DNA follows: TGTGCCAGTAGTATTGAGGACAACACCTACGAGCAGTACTTC. This gives the protein CASSIEDNTYEQYF.

V usage is TRBV24-1 and J usage is TRBJ2-1, with TRBD1 matching over 9 bases. CDR1 KGHDR and CDR2 SFDVKD come from the germline V gene. V lost 4 bases, J lost 9 bases, and 9 bases stayed unmatched. The CDR3 totals 15 residues. The CDR3 nucleotides are TGTGCCACCAGTGAAAACAAACAGGGGGCAACTGAGCAGTTCTTC. Translation: CATSENKQGATEQFF.

The rearrangement joins TRBV20-1 to TRBJ2-7; the D gene is possibly TRBD2 (5 bases). The V end was cut by 5 bases, the J end by 4 bases, with 6 bases between. CDR3 length: 10 residues. CDR1 is DFQATT, CDR2 SNEGSKA, per germline (reference sequence). The CDR3 nucleotides read TGCAGTGCTTTAGCGTACGAGCAGTACTTC. This translates into CSALAYEQYF.

This CDR3 is CSASDPGTGITYGYTF. The DNA for the CDR3 is TGCAGTGCTAGTGATCCCGGGACAGGGATCACCTATGGCTACACCTTC. This sequence joins TRBV20-1 and TRBJ1-2; TRBD1 agrees at 9 bases. The germline gives CDR1 DFQATT, CDR2 SNEGSKA (reference sequence). The CDR3 runs to 16 residues. The junction had 12 bases not matched to a gene; V was cut back by 3 bases and J by 4 bases.

The rearrangement joins TRBV2 to TRBJ2-6; TRBD2 is a possible D gene (5 bases). The CDR3 totals 15 residues. CDR1 is SNHLY and CDR2 is FYNNEI in the germline V gene. The V end was cut by 7 bases, the J end by 0 bases, with 10 bases between. CDR3 nucleotides: TGTGCCAGCAAAGCGGAGGTCTCTGGGGCCAACGTCCTGACTTTC. It specifies CASKAEVSGANVLTF.

The CDR3 DNA reads TGCGCCAGCAGCTACCCCGGGACTAGCGAAGAGACCCAGTACTTC. As protein: CASSYPGTSEETQYF. The chain recombines TRBV5-1 with TRBJ2-5, with 10 bases lining up with TRBD2. The junction had 5 bases not matched to a gene; V was cut back by 3 bases and J by 3 bases. The CDR3 runs 15 residues. Germline loops: CDR1 SGHRS, CDR2 YFSETQ.

The chain uses TRBV4-3 and TRBJ2-3; 8 positions match TRBD2. Germline V gene lookup returns CDR1 LGHNA and CDR2 YSLEER. The trim removed 0 bases at V and 4 bases at J, leaving 18 bases unmatched. This CDR3 spans 20 amino acids. The DNA for the CDR3 is TGCGCCAGCAGCCAAGATTATCCCCCGGGGGCGGGGGGCCTCGCAGATACGCAGTATTTT. This sequence encodes CASSQDYPPGAGGLADTQYF.

The rearrangement links TRBV5-5 to TRBJ2-7; D unclear. Germline loops: CDR1 SGHKS, CDR2 YYEKEE (reference sequence). The V gene lost 4 bases and the J gene lost 2 bases, with 13 bases spanning the gap. CDR3 length: 14 residues. CDR3 sequence (DNA): TGTGCCAGCAGCCCACCCTATACGACCTACGAGCAGTACTTC. It codes for CASSPPYTTYEQYF.

This chain uses TRBV4-3 with TRBJ2-7, with D hard to call. Germline V gene sequence: CDR1 LGHNA, CDR2 YSLEER. The CDR3 runs to 15 residues. The V end lost 0 bases, the J end lost 3 bases, and 12 bases lay between the germline ends. This CDR3 reads CASSQDHSVRYEQYF. The DNA for the CDR3 is TGCGCCAGCAGCCAAGATCACTCGGTCCGCTACGAGCAGTACTTC.

The chain carries TRBV30 and TRBJ1-4; 8 bases align to TRBD1. The CDR3 extends over 15 amino acids. The J segment lost 3 bases and the V segment lost 0 bases, leaving 3 bases of the junction unmatched. Germline CDR1 reads GTSNPN; CDR2 reads SVGIG (reference sequence). The CDR3 is CAWSVGTGPNEKLFF. The CDR3 DNA follows: TGTGCCTGGAGTGTTGGGACAGGCCCTAATGAAAAACTGTTTTTT.

This sequence joins TRBV18 and TRBJ1-1, with D unresolved. Trimming pared 1 base from V and 1 base from J, leaving 4 bases between. Germline CDR1 reads KGHSH; CDR2 reads LQKENI. The CDR3 extends over 13 amino acids. CDR3 DNA: TGTGCCAGCTCACCACGACAGAACACTGAAGCTTTCTTT. Encoded protein: CASSPRQNTEAFF.

The chain's CDR3 is CSGGQGSTNEKLFF. In DNA, the CDR3 is TGCAGCGGGGGACAGGGGTCAACTAATGAAAAACTGTTTTTT. V gene TRBV29-1 combines with J gene TRBJ1-4, with 10 bases that match TRBD1. CDR1 SQVTM and CDR2 ANQGSEA come from the germline V gene. The CDR3 runs to 14 residues. Germline trimming cut 7 bases from V and 0 bases from J; bases unmatched to any gene: 2.

The chain has TRBV5-1 and TRBJ2-3; 8 positions match TRBD2. CDR1 and CDR2 (germline): SGHRS, YFSETQ. V shed 4 bases, J shed 4 bases, and the junction held 17 bases outside the gene matches. CDR3 length: 18 amino acids. The CDR3 reads CASSSLLGAGDSADTQYF. The CDR3 coding sequence is TGCGCCAGCAGCAGCCTGCTGGGAGCGGGGGACTCCGCAGATACGCAGTATTTT. Complete variable domain (other parts from reference TRBV5-1 and TRBJ2-3): KAGVTQTPRYLIKTRGQQVTLSCSPISGHRSVSWYQQTPGQGLQFLFEYFSETQRNKGNFPGRFSGRQFSNSRSEMNVSTLELGDSALYLCASSSLLGAGDSADTQYFGPGTRLTVL.